These 30 T cell receptor beta chains were sequenced from one sample in a study of a mutant IDH1 vaccine in newly diagnosed glioma. Measured with immunoSEQ multiplex PCR; TCRdb has only the in-frame clones, and not every one. Among approximately 47,000 clones, more than 75% were seen once, and the ten largest hold under 7.5%. As to time point: week 35, safety follow-up. Vaccine doses each comprised 300 ug of mutant IDH1 20-mer peptide, with topical imiquimod. These receptors' antigens are unknown. The sample consisted of PBMCs, taken from a glioma patient whose treatment included an IDH1 peptide vaccine. The receptors shown here come from a middle-aged woman with glioma.

This clone showed up just a few times. The same CDR3 is also encoded by other DNA sequences in this sample. J is TRBJ1-6 and V is TRBV2; D remains ambiguous. Germline V gene lookup returns CDR1 SNHLY and CDR2 FYNNEI. Trimming removed 8 bases from V and 7 bases from J, with 12 bases in between. The CDR3 spans 13 residues. For the CDR3, the DNA is TGTGCCAGCTCACGGACGGGAAATTCACCCCTCCACTTT. It is translated as CASSRTGNSPLHF.

The chain is built from TRBV29-1 and TRBJ1-1; the D is unclear. V was trimmed by 4 bases and J by 7 bases, leaving 13 bases between them. The germline gives CDR1 SQVTM, CDR2 ANQGSEA. CDR3 size: 12 residues. In DNA form, the CDR3 reads TGCAGCGTTGGCTCCATGACCTTTGAAGCTTTCTTT. Amino acid sequence: CSVGSMTFEAFF.

This chain uses TRBV6-5 with TRBJ1-6; D perhaps matches TRBD1 (6 bases). Looked up from germline, CDR1 is MNHEY and CDR2 is SVGAGI. V was cut by 6 bases and J by 9 bases, with 15 bases left in between. The CDR3 length is 14 residues. CDR3 DNA: TGTGCCAGCAGAGGGGGAGACCGGGCTTCACCCCTCCACTTT. Amino acids: CASRGGDRASPLHF.

This clone came up once. The V and J genes are TRBV15 and TRBJ2-2; D not resolved. From germline, CDR1 is LNHNV and CDR2 YYDKDF (reference sequence). This CDR3 contains 14 residues. V gave up 5 bases and J gave up 1 base, with 8 bases separating them. The CDR3 DNA is TGTGCCACCAGCCCCCGCGGGAACACCGGGGAGCTGTTTTTT. Translated: CATSPRGNTGELFF. The variable domain in full, completed from reference TRBV15 and TRBJ2-2, reads DAMVIQNPRYQVTQFGKPVTLSCSQTLNHNVMYWYQQKSSQAPKLLFHYYDKDFNNEADTPDNFQSRRPNTSFCFLDIRSPGLGDTAMYLCATSPRGNTGELFFGEGSRLTVL.

V gene TRBV7-9 combines with J gene TRBJ2-1; TRBD1 might be the D (6 bases). V lost 2 bases to trimming and J lost 9 bases, with 8 bases between them. Germline V gene sequence: CDR1 SEHNR, CDR2 FQNEAQ (reference sequence). This CDR3 region has 12 residues. CDR3 sequence: CASSLIGGEQFF. CDR3 nucleotide sequence: TGTGCCAGCAGCTTAATAGGGGGTGAGCAGTTCTTC.

The CDR3 DNA is TGCGCCAGCAGCTTGGAACCTGGGCTTGAGCAGTACTTC. Residues: CASSLEPGLEQYF. The rearrangement joins TRBV5-1 to TRBJ2-7; D is uncertain. Trimming stripped 0 bases from V and 7 bases from J, with 11 bases between. Germline V gene data show CDR1 as SGHRS and CDR2 as YFSETQ. CDR3 size: 13 residues.

V usage is TRBV6-1 and J usage is TRBJ2-3, with 11 bases identical to TRBD2. From germline, CDR1 is MNHNS and CDR2 SASEGT. The V segment lost 4 bases and the J segment 0 bases; nucleotides outside the gene matches: 3. The CDR3 has 16 residues. The chain's CDR3 is CASSASSGGSTDTQYF. The CDR3 nucleotides are TGTGCCAGCAGTGCATCTAGCGGGGGGAGCACAGATACGCAGTATTTT.

This clone is a singleton in its sample. The rearrangement links TRBV7-2 to TRBJ1-2, with TRBD1 matching over 10 bases. CDR3 size: 14 residues. CDR1 and CDR2 (germline): SGHTA, FQGNSA. The J segment lost 10 bases and the V segment lost 3 bases, leaving 8 bases of the junction unmatched. The CDR3: CASSLAGTGVLYTF. The CDR3 region has the DNA TGTGCCAGCAGCTTGGCCGGGACAGGGGTTCTCTACACCTTC.

The gene calls are TRBV21-1 and TRBJ2-5; the tabulated D call, TRBD1, remains unverified against the DNA. TRBV21-1 is classified as a pseudogene. The CDR3 length is 15 residues. The CDR3 loop reads CASSKVDRKQETQYF. CDR3 in DNA: TGTGCCAGCAGCAAAGTGGACAGAAAACAAGAGACCCAGTACTTC.

J is TRBJ1-1 and V is TRBV2; D uncertain. CDR1 is SNHLY, CDR2 FYNNEI, per germline. The ends were cut back, 8 bases at V and 0 bases at J, with 16 bases in the middle. The CDR3 has 15 amino acids. The CDR3 DNA is TGTGCCAGCCTAGGGTCCGGGCTTATGAACACTGAAGCTTTCTTT. Translation: CASLGSGLMNTEAFF. Full variable domain (rest looked up from reference TRBV2 and TRBJ1-1): EPEVTQTPSHQVTQMGQEVILRCVPISNHLYFYWYRQILGQKVEFLVSFYNNEISEKSEIFDDQFSVERPDGSNFTLKIRSTKLEDSAMYFCASLGSGLMNTEAFFGQGTRLTVV.

This clone qualifies as medium-sized. V gene TRBV30 combines with J gene TRBJ1-4, with D possibly being TRBD1 (5 bases). With 8 bases removed from V and 5 bases from J, the gap between germline ends came to 9 bases. Germline V lookup: CDR1 GTSNPN, CDR2 SVGIG (reference sequence). The CDR3 sequence is 11 residues long. The CDR3 reads CAGGENEKLFF. The CDR3 nucleotides are TGTGCCGGGGGTGAAAATGAAAAACTGTTTTTT.

The chain couples TRBV28 to TRBJ1-4, with 7 bases that match TRBD1. The V gene's germline CDR1 is MDHEN and CDR2 SYDVKM. The V and J ends lost 7 bases and 7 bases, in that order; junction bases with no gene match: 9. The CDR3 is 14 residues long. The CDR3 protein is CASNPDRVGEKLFF. The CDR3 nucleotides are TGTGCCAGCAACCCAGACAGGGTTGGTGAAAAACTGTTTTTT.

This chain links TRBV2 with TRBJ2-5; D not resolved. The V end lost 2 bases, the J end lost 7 bases, and 14 bases lay between the germline ends. Germline CDR1 is SNHLY and CDR2 is FYNNEI. The CDR3 is 14 residues long. CDR3: CASSELRASGTQYF. For the CDR3, the DNA is TGTGCCAGCAGTGAACTCCGGGCTTCGGGGACCCAGTACTTC.

The chain is built from TRBV10-3 and TRBJ1-5; TRBD1 matches 9 bases. Germline loops: CDR1 ENHRY, CDR2 SYGVKD. The CDR3 covers 15 residues. V lost 4 bases and J lost 3; bases outside the gene matches: 4. CDR3 region: CAISVGTGHNQPQHF. The DNA of the CDR3 is TGTGCCATCAGTGTCGGGACAGGGCACAATCAGCCCCAGCATTTT.

V is TRBV27 and J is TRBJ2-7; D uncertain. The CDR3 covers 13 residues. Germline CDR1 is MNHEY and CDR2 is SMNVEV (reference sequence). V was pared by 6 bases and J by 0 bases, with 9 bases between. As DNA, the CDR3 is TGTGCCAGCAGCCTAAGGGCCTCCTACGAGCAGTACTTC. Translating gives CASSLRASYEQYF.

The chain joins TRBV20-1 to TRBJ2-1; D is unclear. Germline assignment: CDR1 DFQATT and CDR2 SNEGSKA (reference sequence). The CDR3 spans 9 residues. Trimming removed 4 bases at V and 10 bases at J, with 5 bases between. The CDR3 sequence is CSANREQFF. The CDR3 region has the DNA TGCAGTGCTAACCGGGAGCAGTTCTTC.

This chain links TRBV6-5 with TRBJ1-3; no definite D call. Per the germline V gene, CDR1 is MNHEY and CDR2 is SVGAGI. V lost 6 bases, J lost 4 bases, and 10 bases lay in between. CDR3 length: 13 residues. In nucleotides, the CDR3 is TGTGCCAGCAGACCGGACGGAGGAAACACCATATATTTT. It translates to CASRPDGGNTIYF.

The chain has TRBV7-6 and TRBJ2-7; 8 nucleotides line up with TRBD2. The CDR3 is made up of 13 amino acids. Per germline, CDR1 SGHVS and CDR2 FNYEAQ. V lost 5 bases, J lost 7 bases, and 7 bases stayed unmatched. This chain's CDR3 is CASSARTSSEQYF. CDR3 in DNA: TGTGCCAGCAGCGCCAGGACTAGCTCGGAGCAGTACTTC.

The chain recombines TRBV2 with TRBJ2-4; possible D gene TRBD2, 5 bases. V dropped 2 bases and J dropped 8 bases, with 13 bases sitting between them. Germline loops: CDR1 SNHLY, CDR2 FYNNEI. CDR3 length equals 14 residues. In DNA form, the CDR3 reads TGTGCCAGCAGTGAACGAGGGTTTGGATACATTCAGTACTTC. Amino acids: CASSERGFGYIQYF.

Only one count was recorded for this clone. This sequence joins TRBV29-1 and TRBJ2-1; 10 bases map to TRBD2. The CDR3 length is 18 residues. Germline V CDR1 and CDR2: SQVTM, ANQGSEA. With V trimmed by 5 bases and J by 0 bases, 13 bases remained unmatched. The CDR3 region is CSVRAGRTSGHSYNEQFF. The CDR3 nucleotides read TGCAGCGTTAGAGCCGGCAGGACTAGCGGACACTCCTACAATGAGCAGTTCTTC.

The genes are TRBV4-2 and TRBJ2-1; D may match TRBD1 or TRBD2 (6 bases each). Per germline, CDR1 LGHNA and CDR2 YNFKEQ. There are 15 residues in the CDR3. V lost 1 base, J lost 9 bases, and 16 bases lay in between. CDR3 loop: CASSQAKGGRTEQFF. Written as DNA, the CDR3 is TGTGCCAGCAGCCAAGCGAAGGGGGGACGCACTGAGCAGTTCTTC.

V is TRBV4-3 and J is TRBJ1-1, with D uncertain. This CDR3 is built from 13 residues. V gave up 5 bases and J gave up 1 base, with 8 bases separating them. In germline, CDR1 is LGHNA, CDR2 YSLEER. The CDR3 is CASSYRQNTEAFF. The DNA of the CDR3 is TGCGCCAGCAGCTATCGACAGAACACTGAAGCTTTCTTT.

This chain connects TRBV20-1 to TRBJ1-1, with no clear D. The V end was cut by 6 bases, the J end by 10 bases, with 12 bases between. Germline CDR1 DFQATT, CDR2 SNEGSKA (reference sequence). The CDR3 spans 10 residues. The CDR3 bases are TGCAGTGCCAGAACAGAGGGAGCTTTCTTT. This sequence encodes CSARTEGAFF.

The V call is TRBV5-1, the J call TRBJ2-7; D uncertain. Germline V lookup: CDR1 SGHRS, CDR2 YFSETQ. The CDR3 has 12 amino acids. Trimming pared 3 bases from V and 4 bases from J, leaving 8 bases between. In DNA form, the CDR3 reads TGCGCCAGCAGCTCAGACTTGTACGAGCAGTACTTC. Protein: CASSSDLYEQYF. Full variable domain (outside the CDR3, taken from reference TRBV5-1 and TRBJ2-7): KAGVTQTPRYLIKTRGQQVTLSCSPISGHRSVSWYQQTPGQGLQFLFEYFSETQRNKGNFPGRFSGRQFSNSRSEMNVSTLELGDSALYLCASSSDLYEQYFGPGTRLTVT.

Comment on this clone: The identical CDR3 is also encoded by other nucleotide sequences in the sample. The rearrangement links TRBV2 to TRBJ2-7; 8 bases map to TRBD1. The ends lost 2 bases at V and 4 bases at J; junction bases unmatched: 4. The CDR3 sequence is 14 residues long. CDR1 SNHLY and CDR2 FYNNEI come from the germline V gene. In DNA form, the CDR3 reads TGTGCCAGCAGTGAACAGGGGGCGAGTTACGAGCAGTACTTC. This gives the protein CASSEQGASYEQYF.

The table lists this clone with a count of one. The chain uses TRBV5-1 and TRBJ2-3, with D possibly matching TRBD1 (6 bases). The ends were cut back, 4 bases at V and 2 bases at J, with 17 bases in the middle. This CDR3 comprises 16 residues. Germline loops: CDR1 SGHRS, CDR2 YFSETQ. Written as DNA, the CDR3 is TGCGCCAGCAGCGTTTCCGGGGACATCAACACAGATACGCAGTATTTT. This translates into CASSVSGDINTDTQYF.

The V and J genes are TRBV10-3 and TRBJ1-2; D is unclear. V dropped 7 bases and J dropped 3 bases, with 12 bases sitting between them. CDR3 length: 13 amino acids. Germline V gives CDR1 ENHRY, CDR2 SYGVKD. The CDR3 nucleotides read TGTGCCATCAATTCGGACGGTGACTATGGCTACACCTTC. Protein sequence: CAINSDGDYGYTF.

This clone has just a few counts. The CDR3 nucleotides are TGTGCCATAGGGGGAGGGGGGGCCACTGAAGCTTTCTTT. It yields the protein CAIGGGGATEAFF. The V and J genes are TRBV2 and TRBJ1-1; weak D call: TRBD1 (6 bases). Germline CDR1 is SNHLY and CDR2 is FYNNEI. The germline V and J ends were trimmed by 10 bases and 4 bases, with 16 bases remaining between them. This CDR3 is 13 amino acids long.

This clone was seen once. The V and J genes are TRBV4-1 and TRBJ2-5, with D maybe TRBD2 (6 bases). This CDR3 has 13 residues. Germline CDR1 is MGHRA and CDR2 is YSYEKL. V lost 2 bases, J lost 4 bases, and 8 bases lay in between. The CDR3 loop reads CASSQLSGETQYF. DNA of the CDR3: TGCGCCAGCAGCCAACTTAGCGGAGAGACCCAGTACTTC.

The chain employs TRBV19 and TRBJ1-5; D unclear. This CDR3 contains 12 residues. V was pared by 8 bases and J by 6 bases, with 11 bases between. CDR1 and CDR2 from the germline V gene are LNHDA and SQIVND (reference sequence). CDR3 sequence reads: CASSDGGQPQHF. The CDR3, as DNA: TGTGCCAGTTCCGACGGTGGTCAGCCCCAGCATTTT.